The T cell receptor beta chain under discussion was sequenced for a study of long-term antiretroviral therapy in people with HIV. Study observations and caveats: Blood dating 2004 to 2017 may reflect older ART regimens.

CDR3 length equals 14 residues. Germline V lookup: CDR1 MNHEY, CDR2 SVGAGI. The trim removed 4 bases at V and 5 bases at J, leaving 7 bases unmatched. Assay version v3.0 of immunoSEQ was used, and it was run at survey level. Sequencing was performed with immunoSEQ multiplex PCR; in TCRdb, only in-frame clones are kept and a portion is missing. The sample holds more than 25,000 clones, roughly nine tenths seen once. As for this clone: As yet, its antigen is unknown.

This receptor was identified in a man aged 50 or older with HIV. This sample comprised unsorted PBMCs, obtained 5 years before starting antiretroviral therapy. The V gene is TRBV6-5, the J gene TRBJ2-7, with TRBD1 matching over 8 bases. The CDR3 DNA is TGTGCCAGCAGTTTAGTCAGGGGGCGAGACGAGCAGTACTTC. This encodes CASSLVRGRDEQYF.